Below, 3 T cell receptor beta chains from the same sample are listed, as sequenced in a study of cytotoxic CD8 clonotypes in ibrutinib-treated CLL. The assay was immunoSEQ multiplex PCR, and TCRdb's table has in-frame clones only and misses some. The sample lists some 85,000 clones; roughly 80% were seen once. The material sequenced was PBMCs, taken after 24 months of ibrutinib treatment. The receptors were sampled from a human donor with chronic lymphocytic leukemia.

The chain carries TRBV14 and TRBJ2-1, with D possibly matching TRBD2 (6 bases). The CDR3 has 15 amino acids. Deletions cut 1 base from V and 3 bases from J, with 10 bases between. Germline-derived CDR1 and CDR2 are SGHDN and FVKESK. As DNA, the CDR3 is TGTGCCAGCAGCCAAGGGGCTAGCGTCTACAATGAGCAGTTCTTC. It is translated as CASSQGASVYNEQFF.

The rearrangement links TRBV11-3 to TRBJ2-2; D unresolved. CDR3 size: 17 residues. Deletions cut 5 bases from V and 2 bases from J, with 18 bases between. Germline-derived CDR1 and CDR2 are SGHNT and YENEEA. The CDR3 sequence: CASSLGKENFNTGELFF. The CDR3 DNA follows: TGTGCCAGCAGCCTGGGGAAGGAGAACTTTAACACCGGGGAGCTGTTTTTT. The full variable domain, completed using reference TRBV11-3 and TRBJ2-2, is EAGVVQSPRYKIIEKKQPVAFWCNPISGHNTLYWYLQNLGQGPELLIRYENEEAVDDSQLPKDRFSAERLKGVDSTLKIQPAELGDSAVYLCASSLGKENFNTGELFFGEGSRLTVL.

CDR3 nucleotides: TGCGCCAGCAGCCAAGACCTAGCGGGGGGGCCAGATACGCAGTATTTT. Its protein is CASSQDLAGGPDTQYF. The chain couples TRBV4-3 to TRBJ2-3; TRBD2 matches at 12 bases. Germline CDR1 LGHNA, CDR2 YSLEER. The junction had 2 bases not matched to a gene; V was cut back by 0 bases and J by 4 bases. This CDR3 is built from 16 residues.